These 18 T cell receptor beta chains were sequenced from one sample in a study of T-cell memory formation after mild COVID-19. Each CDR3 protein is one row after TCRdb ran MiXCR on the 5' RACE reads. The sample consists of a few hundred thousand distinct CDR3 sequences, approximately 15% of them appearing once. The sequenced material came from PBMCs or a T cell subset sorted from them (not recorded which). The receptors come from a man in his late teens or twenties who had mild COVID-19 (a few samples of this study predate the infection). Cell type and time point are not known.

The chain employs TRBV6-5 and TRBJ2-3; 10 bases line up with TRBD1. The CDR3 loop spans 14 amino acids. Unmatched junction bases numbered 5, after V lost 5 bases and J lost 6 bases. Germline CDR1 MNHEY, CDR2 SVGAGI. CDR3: CASSAGQGLDTQYF. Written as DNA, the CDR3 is TGTGCCAGCAGTGCGGGACAGGGGCTCGATACGCAGTATTTT.

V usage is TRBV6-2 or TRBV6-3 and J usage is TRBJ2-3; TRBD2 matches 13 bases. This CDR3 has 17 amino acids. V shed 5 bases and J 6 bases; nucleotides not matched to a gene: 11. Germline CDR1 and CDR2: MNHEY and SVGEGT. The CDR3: CASSGFGTSGVSDTQYF. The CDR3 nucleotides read TGTGCCAGCAGTGGCTTCGGGACTAGCGGGGTATCCGATACGCAGTATTTT.

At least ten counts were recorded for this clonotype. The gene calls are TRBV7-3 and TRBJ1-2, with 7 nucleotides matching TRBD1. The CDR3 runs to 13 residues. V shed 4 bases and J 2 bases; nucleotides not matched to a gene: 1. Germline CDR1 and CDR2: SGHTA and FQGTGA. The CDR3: CASSSGQNYGYTF. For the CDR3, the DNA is TGTGCCAGCAGCTCGGGACAGAACTATGGCTACACCTTC.

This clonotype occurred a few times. CDR3 nucleotide sequence: TGCAGTGCTAGAAGAACCGGGACAGGGGTCCTTGCGGGAGGCTACACCTTC. It specifies CSARRTGTGVLAGGYTF. The chain recombines TRBV20-1 with TRBJ1-2; TRBD1 matches 10 bases. The CDR3 sequence is 17 residues long. V gave up 2 bases and J gave up 8 bases; unmatched junction bases: 17. CDR1 is DFQATT and CDR2 is SNEGSKA in the germline V gene (reference sequence).

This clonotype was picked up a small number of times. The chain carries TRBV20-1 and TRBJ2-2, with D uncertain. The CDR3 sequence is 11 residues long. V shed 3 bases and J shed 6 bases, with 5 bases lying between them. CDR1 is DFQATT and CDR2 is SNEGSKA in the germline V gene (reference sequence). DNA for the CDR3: TGCAGTGCTAGCGGCCCCGGGGAGCTGTTTTTT. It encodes CSASGPGELFF.

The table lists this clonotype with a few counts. CDR3 in amino acids: CSPVCRGNQPQHF. The CDR3 region has the DNA TGCAGCCCGGTCTGCAGGGGCAATCAGCCCCAGCATTTT. The chain has TRBV29-1 and TRBJ1-5; possible D gene TRBD1, 5 bases. This CDR3 comprises 13 residues. Trimming left V 8 bases short and J 2 bases short, with 13 bases between. CDR1 SQVTM and CDR2 ANQGSEA come from the germline V gene.

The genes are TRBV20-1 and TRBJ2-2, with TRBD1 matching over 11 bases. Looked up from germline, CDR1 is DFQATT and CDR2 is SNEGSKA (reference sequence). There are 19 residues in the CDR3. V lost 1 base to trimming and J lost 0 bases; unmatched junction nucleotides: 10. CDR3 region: CSARGRDRGLFANTGELFF. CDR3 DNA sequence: TGCAGTGCTAGAGGCCGGGACAGGGGGTTGTTCGCGAACACCGGGGAGCTGTTTTTT.

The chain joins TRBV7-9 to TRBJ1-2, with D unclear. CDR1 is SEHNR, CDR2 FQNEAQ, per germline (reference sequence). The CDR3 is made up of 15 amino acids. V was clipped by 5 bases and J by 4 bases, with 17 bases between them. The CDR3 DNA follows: TGTGCCAGCAGCCCGCGGGTGGGTGGAGGCTATGGCTACACCTTC. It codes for CASSPRVGGGYGYTF.

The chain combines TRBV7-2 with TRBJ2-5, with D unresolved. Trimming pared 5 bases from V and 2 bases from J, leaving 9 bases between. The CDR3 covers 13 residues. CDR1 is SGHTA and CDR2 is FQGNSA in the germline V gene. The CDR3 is CASSGRIQETQYF. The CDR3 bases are TGTGCCAGCAGCGGGCGGATACAAGAGACCCAGTACTTC. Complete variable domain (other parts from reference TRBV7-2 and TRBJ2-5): GAGVSQSPSNKVTEKGKDVELRCDPISGHTALYWYRQSLGQGLEFLIYFQGNSAPDKSGLPSDRFSAERTGGSVSTLTIQRTQQEDSAVYLCASSGRIQETQYFGPGTRLLVL.

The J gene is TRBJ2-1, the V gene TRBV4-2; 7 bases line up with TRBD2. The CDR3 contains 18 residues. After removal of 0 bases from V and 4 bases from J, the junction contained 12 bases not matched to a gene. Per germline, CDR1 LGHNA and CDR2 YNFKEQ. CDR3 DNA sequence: TGTGCCAGCAGCCAAGACGCCACAAAAGCGGGGAATTACAATGAGCAGTTCTTC. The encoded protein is CASSQDATKAGNYNEQFF.

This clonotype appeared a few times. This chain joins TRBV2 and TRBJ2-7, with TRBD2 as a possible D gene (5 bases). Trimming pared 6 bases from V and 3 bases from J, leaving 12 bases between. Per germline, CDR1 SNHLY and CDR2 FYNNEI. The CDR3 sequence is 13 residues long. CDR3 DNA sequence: TGTGCCAGCAGGGAATACCGGGACTACGAGCAGTACGTC. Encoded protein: CASREYRDYEQYV.

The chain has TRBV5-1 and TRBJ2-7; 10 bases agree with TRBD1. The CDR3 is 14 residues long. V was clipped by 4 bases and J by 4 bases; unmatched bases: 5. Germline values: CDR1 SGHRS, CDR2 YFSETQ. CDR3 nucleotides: TGCGCCAGCAGCGTGGGACAGGGGTCTTACGAGCAGTACGTC. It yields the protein CASSVGQGSYEQYV.

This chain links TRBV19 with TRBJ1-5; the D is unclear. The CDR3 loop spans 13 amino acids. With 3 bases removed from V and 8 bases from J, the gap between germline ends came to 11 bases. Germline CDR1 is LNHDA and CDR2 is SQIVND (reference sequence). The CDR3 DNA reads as TGTGCCAGTAGTATCAGATCGACGGAGCCCCAGCATTTT. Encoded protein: CASSIRSTEPQHF.

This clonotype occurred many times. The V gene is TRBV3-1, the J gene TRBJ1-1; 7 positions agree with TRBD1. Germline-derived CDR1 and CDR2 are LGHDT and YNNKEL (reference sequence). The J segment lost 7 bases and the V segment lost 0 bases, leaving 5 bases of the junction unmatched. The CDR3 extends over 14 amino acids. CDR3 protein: CASSQDRGCCEAFF. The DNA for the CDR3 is TGTGCCAGCAGCCAAGACAGGGGGTGTTGTGAAGCTTTCTTT. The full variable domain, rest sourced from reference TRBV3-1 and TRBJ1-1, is DTAVSQTPKYLVTQMGNDKSIKCEQNLGHDTMYWYKQDSKKFLKIMFSYNNKELIINETVPNRFSPKSPDKAHLNLHINSLELGDSAVYFCASSQDRGCCEAFFGQGTRLTVV.

Here the CDR3 DNA reads TGTGCCAGCAGCTTATGGCAGGAGCAAGAGACCCAGTACTTC. It translates to CASSLWQEQETQYF. The rearrangement links TRBV7-2 to TRBJ2-5, with no clear D. V lost 2 bases, J lost 2 bases, and 9 bases lay in between. This CDR3 has 14 amino acids. Germline CDR1 is SGHTA and CDR2 is FQGNSA.

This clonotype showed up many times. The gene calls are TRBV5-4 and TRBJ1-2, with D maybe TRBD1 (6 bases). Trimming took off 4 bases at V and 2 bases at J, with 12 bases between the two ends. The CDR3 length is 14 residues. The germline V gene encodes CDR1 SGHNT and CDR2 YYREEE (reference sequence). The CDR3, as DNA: TGTGCCAGCAGCCCCACCGGACAGAACTATGGCTACACCTTC. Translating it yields CASSPTGQNYGYTF.

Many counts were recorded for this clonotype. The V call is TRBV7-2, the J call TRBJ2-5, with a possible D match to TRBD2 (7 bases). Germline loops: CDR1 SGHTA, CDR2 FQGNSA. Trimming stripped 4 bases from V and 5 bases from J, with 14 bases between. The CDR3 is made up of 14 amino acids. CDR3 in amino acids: CASSSGGTGETQYF. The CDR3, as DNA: TGTGCCAGCAGCTCGGGGGGCACAGGGGAGACCCAGTACTTC.

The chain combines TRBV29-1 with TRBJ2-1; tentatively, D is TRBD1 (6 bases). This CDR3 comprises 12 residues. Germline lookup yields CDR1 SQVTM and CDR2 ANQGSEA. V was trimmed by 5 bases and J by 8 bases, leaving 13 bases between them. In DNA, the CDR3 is TGCAGCGTTATACAGGGTATCGATGAGCAGTTCTTC. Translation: CSVIQGIDEQFF.